The entry below describes one TCR beta chain. Its target is not known. TCR beta CDR3 region amplification was performed from RNA transcripts. Primed by the HTBI set, a first-round RT-PCR was run on the TCR CDR3. Using its own MiXCR run on the multiplex PCR reads, TCRdb lists one record per CDR3 protein. The table has about 360,000 distinct CDR3 sequences, about 13% seen once. This sample stems from a study of T cells in Graves' hyperthyroidism and ophthalmopathy. Study summary: Peripheral blood was acquired at first diagnosis, ahead of any therapy whatsoever. Study-wide findings and caveats: Researchers found most expanded thyroid clonotypes above 0.001 in blood as well.

The sequence came from a young woman with Graves' hyperthyroidism. The sample consisted of blood.

For the CDR3, the DNA is TGTGCCAGCAGTTTGCCGGGACCACCTAATGAGCAGTTCTTC. It translates to CASSLPGPPNEQFF. The rearrangement joins TRBV28 to TRBJ2-1, with D possibly being TRBD1 or TRBD2 (5 bases each). CDR3 length equals 14 residues. Germline V lookup: CDR1 MDHEN, CDR2 SYDVKM. Trimming stripped 3 bases from V and 7 bases from J, with 13 bases between.